Listed below are T cell receptor beta chains from one sample, sequenced in a study of cytomegalovirus exposure and HLA in healthy donors. Some clones are missing from TCRdb's copy, which holds only in-frame ones; the method was immunoSEQ multiplex PCR. The sample consists of around 140,000 clones, just under 90% of them appearing once. Sequenced: PBMCs. These receptors came from a woman aged 25-40 years in good health and CMV-seronegative. Each CDR3 is given with its conserved first and last residue. The order of the fields is V gene, J gene, CDR3 protein.

TRBV11-2,TRBJ2-7,CASRRPGGSYEQYF
TRBV15,TRBJ2-7,CATSRDYGVPSYEQYF
TRBV9,TRBJ2-5,CASSVGVAGDGTETQYF
TRBV5-1,TRBJ1-5,CASSLDYRAGQPQHF
TRBV21-1,TRBJ2-5,CASGSLAGGKGETQYF
TRBV5-4,TRBJ2-3,CASSFGGGAGTDTQYF
TRBV5-1,TRBJ2-5,CASSLGDRVEETQYF
TRBV27,TRBJ2-3,CASSLSWGRTDTQYF
TRBV5-4,TRBJ2-6,CASSFPGAGANVLTF
TRBV5-1,TRBJ1-1,CASSLAGLISGAEAFF
TRBV28,TRBJ1-5,CASSRGGGNGNQPQHF
TRBV7-2,TRBJ1-5,CASSLVPNSNQPQHF
TRBV19,TRBJ2-3,CASSNQGTDTQYF
TRBV7-3,TRBJ2-6,CASSLTPVDSGANVLTF
TRBV4-1,TRBJ1-5,CASSQDEGGYQPQHF
TRBV5-1,TRBJ2-2,CASSLAWRANTGELFF
TRBV30,TRBJ2-2,CGRTGMTGELFF
TRBV27,TRBJ1-2,CASSSASGGGGYTF
TRBV7-3,TRBJ2-5,CASSPIAGQETQYF
TRBV11-1,TRBJ2-2,CASSLGELGNTGELFF
TRBV7-9,TRBJ1-1,CASSLGVRQGGTEAFF
TRBV28,TRBJ2-7,CASRRQGSYEQYF
TRBV2,TRBJ2-7,CASSALRSGGFLLSYEQYF
TRBV29-1,TRBJ1-3,CSARQGAGNTIYF
TRBV6-6,TRBJ2-3,CASSLAGARLDTQYF
TRBV6-4,TRBJ2-2,CPSKDRADTGALFF